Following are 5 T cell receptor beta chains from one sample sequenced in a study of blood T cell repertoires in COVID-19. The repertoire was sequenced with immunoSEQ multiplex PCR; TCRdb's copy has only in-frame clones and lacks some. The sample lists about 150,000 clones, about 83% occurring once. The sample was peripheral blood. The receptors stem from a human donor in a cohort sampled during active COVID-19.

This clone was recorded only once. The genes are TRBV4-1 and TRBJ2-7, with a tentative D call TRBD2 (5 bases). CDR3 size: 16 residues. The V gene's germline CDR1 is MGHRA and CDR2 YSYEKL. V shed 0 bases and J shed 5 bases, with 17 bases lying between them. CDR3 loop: CASSQEFFSGIHEQYF. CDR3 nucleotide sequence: TGCGCCAGCAGCCAAGAATTCTTCTCGGGGATCCACGAGCAGTACTTC.

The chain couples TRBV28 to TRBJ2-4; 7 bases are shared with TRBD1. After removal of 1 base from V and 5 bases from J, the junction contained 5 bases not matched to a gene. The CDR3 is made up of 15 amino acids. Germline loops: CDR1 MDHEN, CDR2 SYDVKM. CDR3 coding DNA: TGTGCCAGCAGTTTATCTCACAGGGGAGAAAACATTCAGTACTTC. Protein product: CASSLSHRGENIQYF.

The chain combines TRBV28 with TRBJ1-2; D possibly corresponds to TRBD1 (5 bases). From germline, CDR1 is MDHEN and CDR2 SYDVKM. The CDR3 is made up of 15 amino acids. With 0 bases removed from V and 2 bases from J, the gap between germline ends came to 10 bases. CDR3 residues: CASSLWSTANYGYTF. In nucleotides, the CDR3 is TGTGCCAGCAGTTTATGGTCGACAGCGAACTATGGCTACACCTTC.

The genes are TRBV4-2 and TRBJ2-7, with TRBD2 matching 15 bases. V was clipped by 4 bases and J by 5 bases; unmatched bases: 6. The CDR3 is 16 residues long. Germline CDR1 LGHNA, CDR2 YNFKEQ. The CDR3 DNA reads TGTGCCAGCAGCCCGGGGACTAGCGGGAGGCTAGACGAGCAGTACTTC. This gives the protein CASSPGTSGRLDEQYF.

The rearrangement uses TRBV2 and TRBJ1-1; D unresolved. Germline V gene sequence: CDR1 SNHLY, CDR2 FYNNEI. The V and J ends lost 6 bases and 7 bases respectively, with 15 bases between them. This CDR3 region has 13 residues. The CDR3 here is CASRPDPGSEAFF. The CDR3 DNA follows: TGTGCCAGCAGGCCGGACCCCGGGAGTGAAGCTTTCTTT.